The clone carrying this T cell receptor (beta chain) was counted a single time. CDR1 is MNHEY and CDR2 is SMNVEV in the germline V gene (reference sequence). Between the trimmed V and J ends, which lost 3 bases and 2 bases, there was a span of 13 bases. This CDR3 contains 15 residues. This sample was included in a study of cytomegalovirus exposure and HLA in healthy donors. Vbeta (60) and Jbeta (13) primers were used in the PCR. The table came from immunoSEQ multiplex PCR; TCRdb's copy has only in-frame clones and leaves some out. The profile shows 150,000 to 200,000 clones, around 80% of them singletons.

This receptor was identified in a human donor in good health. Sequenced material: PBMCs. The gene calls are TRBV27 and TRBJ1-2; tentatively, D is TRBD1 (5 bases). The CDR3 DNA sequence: TGTGCCAGCAGTTTTTGGCGGGGGATGAACTATGGCTACACCTTC. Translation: CASSFWRGMNYGYTF.